The 10 T cell receptor beta chains given below trace back to one sample, sequenced in a study of T cell changes during pregnancy in multiple sclerosis. Produced via immunoSEQ multiplex PCR; TCRdb's table is partial and in-frame only. This sample carries more than 15,000 clones, 80% to 90% of them seen once, and the ten largest clones take roughly 14%. The sample in question was CD8+ T cells from peripheral blood mononuclear cells, obtained in the third trimester of pregnancy. These receptors were collected from a female donor in good health, enrolled as a control in a pregnancy study.

The chain combines TRBV6-4 with TRBJ2-1, with D uncertain. V gave up 6 bases and J gave up 6 bases, with 12 bases separating them. The CDR3 covers 13 residues. Germline V CDR1 and CDR2: MRHNA, SNTAGT. The chain's CDR3 is CASSKSESNEQFF. CDR3 sequence (DNA): TGTGCCAGCAGCAAGAGTGAGAGCAATGAGCAGTTCTTC.

This clone has only one observation. The chain is built from TRBV19 and TRBJ2-3; D is unresolved. V lost 3 bases to trimming and J lost 5 bases, with 6 bases between them. This CDR3 is 12 amino acids long. The V gene's germline CDR1 is LNHDA and CDR2 SQIVND (reference sequence). In DNA form, the CDR3 reads TGTGCCAGTAGTATTATCGGAGATACGCAGTATTTT. This codes for CASSIIGDTQYF.

The chain links TRBV28 to TRBJ1-5; no firm D call. V was pared by 2 bases and J by 0 bases, with 2 bases between. Looked up from germline, CDR1 is MDHEN and CDR2 is SYDVKM. The CDR3 has 13 amino acids. The CDR3 region has the DNA TGTGCCAGCAGTTTACGTAGCAATCAGCCCCAGCATTTT. It is translated as CASSLRSNQPQHF.

This chain connects TRBV5-1 to TRBJ2-5; 12 positions match TRBD1. The CDR3 has 15 amino acids. From germline, CDR1 is SGHRS and CDR2 YFSETQ. V gave up 4 bases and J gave up 3 bases; unmatched junction bases: 4. CDR3 sequence reads: CASSLGQGAEETQYF. The CDR3 region has the DNA TGCGCCAGCAGCCTGGGACAGGGGGCGGAAGAGACCCAGTACTTC.

A few counts support this clone. This sequence joins TRBV11-2 and TRBJ1-2; TRBD1 matches 7 bases. Germline V gives CDR1 SGHAT, CDR2 FQNNGV. This CDR3 is 16 amino acids long. J was trimmed by 8 bases and V by 5 bases; bases with no gene match: 17. In DNA, the CDR3 is TGTGCCAGCAGCCCCCCCCCAGGACAGGCCCTCGGGGGCTACACCTTC. Encoded protein: CASSPPPGQALGGYTF.

V is TRBV28 and J is TRBJ2-7; TRBD1 is a possible D gene (6 bases). Trimming took off 5 bases at V and 2 bases at J, with 19 bases between the two ends. This CDR3 contains 16 residues. CDR1 and CDR2 (germline): MDHEN, SYDVKM. CDR3 protein: CASSKLGTPTPYEQYF. The CDR3 nucleotides read TGTGCCAGCAGTAAACTCGGGACACCAACGCCCTACGAGCAGTACTTC.

The gene calls are TRBV30 and TRBJ2-1; TRBD2 matches 9 bases. Germline V gene lookup returns CDR1 GTSNPN and CDR2 SVGIG (reference sequence). The CDR3 extends over 13 amino acids. The DNA of the CDR3 is TGTGCTGTGCGGGAGGGTGGGATGGAGGTTCAGTTCTTC. As protein: CAVREGGMEVQFF. Supplemented by reference TRBV30 and TRBJ2-1, the full variable domain reads SQTIHQWPATLVQPVGSPLSLECTVEGTSNPNLYWYRQAAGRGLQLLFYSVGIGQISSEVPQNLSASRPQDRQFILSSKKLLLSDSGFYLCAVREGGMEVQFFGPGTRLTVL.

The rearrangement joins TRBV27 to TRBJ1-2; no clear D gene. This CDR3 is 13 amino acids long. Deletions cut 2 bases from V and 3 bases from J, with 7 bases between. Germline-derived CDR1 and CDR2 are MNHEY and SMNVEV (reference sequence). CDR3 amino acids: CASSLTGDYGYTF. The CDR3 DNA reads as TGTGCCAGCAGTTTAACCGGGGACTATGGCTACACCTTC.

The CDR3 DNA is TGTGCCAGCAGCCCCATAGGGGGAGGGCCACGTGAGCAGTTCTTC. It encodes CASSPIGGGPREQFF. The chain couples TRBV27 to TRBJ2-1; weak D call: TRBD2 (7 bases). V was cut by 6 bases and J by 9 bases, with 21 bases left in between. The germline gives CDR1 MNHEY, CDR2 SMNVEV (reference sequence). This CDR3 has 15 residues.

The chain employs TRBV6-6 and TRBJ1-5, with a weak D call TRBD1 (6 bases). The CDR3 contains 14 residues. Trimming took off 2 bases at V and 7 bases at J, with 12 bases between the two ends. Germline V gene sequence: CDR1 MNHNY, CDR2 SVGAGI (reference sequence). This chain's CDR3 is CASSYPGQRQPQHF. The DNA of the CDR3 is TGTGCCAGCAGTTACCCGGGACAAAGGCAGCCCCAGCATTTT.